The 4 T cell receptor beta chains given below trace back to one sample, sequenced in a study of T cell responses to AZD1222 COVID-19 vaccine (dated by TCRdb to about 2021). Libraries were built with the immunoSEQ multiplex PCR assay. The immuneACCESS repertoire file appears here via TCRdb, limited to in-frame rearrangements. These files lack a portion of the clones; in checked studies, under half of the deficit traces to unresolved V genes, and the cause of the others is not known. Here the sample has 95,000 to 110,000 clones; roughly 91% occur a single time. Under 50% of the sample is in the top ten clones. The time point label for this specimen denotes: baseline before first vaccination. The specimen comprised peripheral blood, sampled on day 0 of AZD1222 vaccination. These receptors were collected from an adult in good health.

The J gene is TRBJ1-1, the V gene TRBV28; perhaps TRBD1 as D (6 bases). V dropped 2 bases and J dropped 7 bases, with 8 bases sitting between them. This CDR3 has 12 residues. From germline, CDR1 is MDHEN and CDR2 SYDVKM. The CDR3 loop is CASSLTRGEAFF. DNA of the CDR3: TGTGCCAGCAGTTTAACCAGGGGTGAAGCTTTCTTT. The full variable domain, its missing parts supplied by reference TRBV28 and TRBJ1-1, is DVKVTQSSRYLVKRTGEKVFLECVQDMDHENMFWYRQDPGLGLRLIYFSYDVKMKEKGDIPEGYSVSREKKERFSLILESASTNQTSMYLCASSLTRGEAFFGQGTRLTVV.

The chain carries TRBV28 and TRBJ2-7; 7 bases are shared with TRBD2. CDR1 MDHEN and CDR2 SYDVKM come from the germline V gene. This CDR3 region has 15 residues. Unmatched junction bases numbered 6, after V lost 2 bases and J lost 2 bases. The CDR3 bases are TGTGCCAGCAGTTTAAAATCAGCGGGACCCTACGAGCAGTACTTC. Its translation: CASSLKSAGPYEQYF.

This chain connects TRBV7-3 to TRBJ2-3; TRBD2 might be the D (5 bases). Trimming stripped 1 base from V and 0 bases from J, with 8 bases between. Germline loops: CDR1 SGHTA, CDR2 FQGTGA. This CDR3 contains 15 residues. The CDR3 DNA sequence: TGTGCCAGCAGCTTAAATCTAGCTAGCACAGATACGCAGTATTTT. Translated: CASSLNLASTDTQYF.

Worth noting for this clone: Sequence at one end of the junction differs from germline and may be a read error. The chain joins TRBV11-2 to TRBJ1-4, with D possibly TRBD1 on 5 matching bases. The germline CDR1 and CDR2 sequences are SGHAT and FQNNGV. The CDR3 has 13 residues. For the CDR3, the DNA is TGTGCCAGCAGCACCGCGGGGGTCGGAGGGACCCTTTTT. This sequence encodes CASSTAGVGGTLF.